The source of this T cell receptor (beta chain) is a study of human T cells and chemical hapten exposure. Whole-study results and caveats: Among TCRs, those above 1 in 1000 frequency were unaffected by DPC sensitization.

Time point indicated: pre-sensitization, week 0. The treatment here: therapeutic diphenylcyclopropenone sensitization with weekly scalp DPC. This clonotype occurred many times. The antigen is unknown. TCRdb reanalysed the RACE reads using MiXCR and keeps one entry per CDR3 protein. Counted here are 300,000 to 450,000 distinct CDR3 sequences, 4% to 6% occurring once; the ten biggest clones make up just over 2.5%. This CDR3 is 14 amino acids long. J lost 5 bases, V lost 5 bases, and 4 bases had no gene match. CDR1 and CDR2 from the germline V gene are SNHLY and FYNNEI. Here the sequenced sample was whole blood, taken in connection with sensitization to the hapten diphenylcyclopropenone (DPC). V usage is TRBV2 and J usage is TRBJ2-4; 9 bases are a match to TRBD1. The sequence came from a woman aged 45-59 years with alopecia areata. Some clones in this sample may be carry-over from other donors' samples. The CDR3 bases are TGTGCCAGCAGTCCCGGGACAGGGCAAAACATTCAGTACTTC. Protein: CASSPGTGQNIQYF.